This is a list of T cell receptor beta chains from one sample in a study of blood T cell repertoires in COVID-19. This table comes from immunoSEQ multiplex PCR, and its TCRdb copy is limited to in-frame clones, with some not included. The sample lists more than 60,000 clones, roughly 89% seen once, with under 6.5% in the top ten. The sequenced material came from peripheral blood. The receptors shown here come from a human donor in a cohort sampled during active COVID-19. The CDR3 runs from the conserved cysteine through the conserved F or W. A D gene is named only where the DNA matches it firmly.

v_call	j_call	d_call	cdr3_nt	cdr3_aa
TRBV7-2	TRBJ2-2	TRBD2	TGTGCCAGCAGCTTAGGTGGAGCGGGGGGGGCCGGGGAGCTGTTTTTT	CASSLGGAGGAGELFF
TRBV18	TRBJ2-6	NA	TGTGCCAGCTCACCACCTGGGTCAGGGACTGGGGCCAACGTCCTGACTTTC	CASSPPGSGTGANVLTF
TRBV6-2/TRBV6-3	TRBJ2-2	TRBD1	TGTGCCAGCAGTTGGACAGGGGAATCCGGGGAGCTGTTTTTT	CASSWTGESGELFF
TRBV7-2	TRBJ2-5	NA	TGTGCCAGCTCCGGAGGGTGGGAGACCCAGTACTTC	CASSGGWETQYF
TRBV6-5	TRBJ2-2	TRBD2	TGTGCCAGCAGTTACTACCCTAGCGGGGTGACCGGGGAGCTGTTTTTT	CASSYYPSGVTGELFF
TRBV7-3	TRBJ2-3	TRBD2	TGTGCCAGCAGCGAGCCTAGCGGGGGGCTCACAGATACGCAGTATTTT	CASSEPSGGLTDTQYF
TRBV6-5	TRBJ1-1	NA	TGTGCCAGCAGCCCCAGGCTCATGAACACTGAAGCTTTCTTT	CASSPRLMNTEAFF
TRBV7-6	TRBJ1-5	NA	TGTGCCAGCAGCCTTACAGTATCTGGTCAGCCCCAGCATTTT	CASSLTVSGQPQHF
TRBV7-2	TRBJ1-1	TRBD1	TGTGCCAGCAGCCTACACAGGGGTGGGAGGAACACTGAAGCTTTCTTT	CASSLHRGGRNTEAFF
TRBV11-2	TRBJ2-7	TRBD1	TGTGCCAGCAGCCCTAGACAGGGCTACGAGCAGTACTTC	CASSPRQGYEQYF
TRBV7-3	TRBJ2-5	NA	TGTGCCAGCAGTAGAGGCAGCCAAGAGACCCAGTACTTC	CASSRGSQETQYF
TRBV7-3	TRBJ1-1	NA	TGTGCCAGCAGCCCCTCAAGGGGTACTGAAGCTTTCTTT	CASSPSRGTEAFF